The clone carrying this T cell receptor (beta chain) has just a few counts. Its antigen remains unknown. This sample stems from a study of CD8+ T cells in alopecia areata. Study-wide results and caveats: Patients shared TCRs less clearly than mice did, possibly for HLA-related reasons.

In each case, RNA was isolated and then reverse transcribed into cDNA as the sequencing template. Assay used: immunoSEQ multiplex PCR; TCRdb lists only in-frame clones, some missing. The sample includes 200,000 or so clones, more than 45% of them seen just once. The CDR3 extends over 11 amino acids. The germline CDR1 and CDR2 sequences are MNHNY and SVGAGI (reference sequence). V was pared by 4 bases and J by 5 bases, with 6 bases between. Treatment of the sample: oral pan-JAK inhibitor, 5-10 mg twice daily. Those with alopecia areata gave lesional scalp punch biopsies and peripheral blood. Isolation of CD4+ and CD8+ T cells from PBMCs was achieved by sorting.

The material was CD4+ T cells sorted from blood, obtained at week 24, from a patient treated with tofacitinib. The TCR was taken from a human donor with alopecia areata. J is TRBJ2-7 and V is TRBV6-6; D uncertain. CDR3 nucleotide sequence: TGTGCCAGCAGTTTTAACCACGAGCAGTACTTC. This translates into CASSFNHEQYF.